This T cell receptor (beta chain) was profiled in a study of shared T cell receptors in the human thymus. Method: immunoSEQ multiplex PCR; TCRdb's copy keeps in-frame clones and lacks some. The table has roughly 500,000 clones, roughly 74% seen once. The germline gives CDR1 LNHNV, CDR2 YYDKDF (reference sequence). Trimming shortened V by 2 bases and J by 2 bases, and 13 bases separated the two germline ends. The CDR3 covers 16 residues. This sample also appeared in a second study, on human thymus T cells.

Sequencing was performed on thymocytes. The V gene is TRBV15, the J gene TRBJ2-1; weak D call: TRBD1 (6 bases). This sequence was found in a boy in the first two years of life with a congenital heart defect. CDR3 in DNA: TGTGCCACCAGCAGATTCCCCCAGGGGACCTACAATGAGCAGTTCTTC. Protein product: CATSRFPQGTYNEQFF.